This is a list of T cell receptor beta chains from one sample in a study of regulatory T cells in long-lasting Graves disease. Each CDR3 protein gets one entry after TCRdb re-called the multiplex PCR reads with MiXCR. The sample records approximately 380,000 distinct CDR3 sequences, less than 25% being singletons. The source was peripheral blood mononuclear cells (PBMCs), collected when the disease was refractory, from a patient treated with antithyroid drugs. These receptors were collected from a female donor with Graves disease. CDR3s leave out the opening cysteine and the closing phenylalanine or tryptophan.

CDR3 length	J gene	V gene	CDR3 protein
13	TRBJ2-3	TRBV12-3/TRBV12-4	ASSFNSGFTDTQY
10	TRBJ2-7	TRBV6-5	ASSYSNYEQY
11	TRBJ2-7	TRBV20-1	SARKRDSYEQY
15	TRBJ1-5	TRBV10-1	ASKSERDLKGNQPQH
12	TRBJ1-2	TRBV24-1	ATSDPEPNYGYT
12	TRBJ1-5	TRBV6-1	ASRADKSNQPQH
13	TRBJ1-1	TRBV4-1	ASSRIQGVNTEAF
14	TRBJ1-2	TRBV4-1	ASSQPHRGQNYGYT
14	TRBJ2-6	TRBV5-4	ASSRGQSSGANVLT
13	TRBJ2-5	TRBV29-1	SVRGPSGRQETQY
15	TRBJ2-5	TRBV7-2	ASSSNLGQGALETQY
15	TRBJ2-7	TRBV3-1	ASSQGLAGVASYEQY
12	TRBJ2-7	TRBV7-2	ASSLGGFGYEQY
13	TRBJ2-5	TRBV7-9	ASSLVAGVEETQY
11	TRBJ2-5	TRBV5-4	ASKTTGEETQY
16	TRBJ2-1	TRBV20-1	SARGLALDGGMAYEQF
14	TRBJ2-2	TRBV5-6	ASSLVGVSNTGELF
15	TRBJ1-6	TRBV9	ASSVDPGDIYNSPLH
12	TRBJ1-1	TRBV6-1	ASSKTGGNTEAF
12	TRBJ2-3	TRBV24-1	APYSGARTDTQY
15	TRBJ2-5	TRBV12-3/TRBV12-4	ASSLAGLQEARETQY
8	TRBJ1-1	TRBV29-1	SVEQGKAF
11	.	TRBV20-1	SASQPREETQY
11	TRBJ1-1	TRBV10-2	ASSEGQSAEAF
13	TRBJ2-7	TRBV2	ASTDGGPYSYEQY
10	TRBJ2-1	TRBV5-8	ASSPTGFEQF
9	TRBJ1-2	TRBV30	AWSVGWGYT
14	TRBJ1-5	TRBV27	ASSSLQGSRHQPQH
16	TRBJ2-5	TRBV5-1	ASSLVRTSGTGEETQY
13	TRBJ1-1	TRBV6-1	ASRESQGPGTEAF
13	TRBJ1-5	TRBV2	ASSEDGTSNQPQH
12	TRBJ1-5	TRBV20-1	SAQTGYSNQPQH
10	TRBJ2-7	TRBV7-9	PSSLGVFEQY
13	TRBJ1-5	TRBV27	ASSLDTGGTGPQH
12	TRBJ2-7	TRBV6-1	ASTGLAGLYEQY
11	TRBJ1-1	TRBV20-1	SAAEGQYTEAF
12	TRBJ1-1	TRBV20-1	SARPGAVGTEAF
12	TRBJ1-1	TRBV7-9	ASSQGMRGTEAF
12	TRBJ2-7	TRBV28	ASSFVSGSYEQY
15	TRBJ1-5	TRBV7-9	ASSLVSGTGGWQPQH
12	TRBJ1-5	TRBV11-2	ASSLDRNVAPQH
12	TRBJ2-7	TRBV28	ASSPGTQPYEQY
11	TRBJ1-1	TRBV9	ASSVGGGGLAF
14	TRBJ2-5	TRBV6-5	ASSYLLAGGQETQY
8	TRBJ1-2	TRBV20-1	SAFAYGYT
15	TRBJ2-2	TRBV15	ATGRTISGRAAGELF
12	TRBJ2-7	TRBV30	AWSVGGDAYEQY
14	TRBJ1-5	TRBV28	ASTMEEGLGGGPQH
13	TRBJ2-7	TRBV2	ASRDARGQGAEQY
11	TRBJ2-7	TRBV28	ASSLAVQYEQY
13	TRBJ1-2	TRBV12-3/TRBV12-4	ASSSTDRQTNGYT